This T cell receptor beta chain was observed in a study of T cell repertoires in cytomegalovirus infection. About the study: Peptides in the study included HLA-C-restricted and HLA-B-restricted CMV epitopes.

The germline gives CDR1 MGHRA, CDR2 YSYEKL. This CDR3 is built from 18 residues. Trimming cost V 4 bases and J 0 bases; bases outside gene matches: 11. This clonotype was seen only a few times. What it recognizes is unknown. Each CDR3 protein is one row after TCRdb ran MiXCR on the reads. The profile shows roughly 80,000 distinct CDR3 sequences, 35% to 45% of them singletons. Sequencing used CD8+ T cells from cultured PBMCs, obtained from culture after CMV antigen stimulation. The chain is built from TRBV4-1 and TRBJ2-1; TRBD1 matches 8 bases. This TCR derives from a human donor in good health (CMV status not recorded). Some clones in this sample may be carry-over from other donors' samples. CDR3 DNA: TGCGCCAGCAGCCCCAGGTCCAGGGGGCATAGCTCCTACAATGAGCAGTTCTTC. Its protein product is CASSPRSRGHSSYNEQFF.